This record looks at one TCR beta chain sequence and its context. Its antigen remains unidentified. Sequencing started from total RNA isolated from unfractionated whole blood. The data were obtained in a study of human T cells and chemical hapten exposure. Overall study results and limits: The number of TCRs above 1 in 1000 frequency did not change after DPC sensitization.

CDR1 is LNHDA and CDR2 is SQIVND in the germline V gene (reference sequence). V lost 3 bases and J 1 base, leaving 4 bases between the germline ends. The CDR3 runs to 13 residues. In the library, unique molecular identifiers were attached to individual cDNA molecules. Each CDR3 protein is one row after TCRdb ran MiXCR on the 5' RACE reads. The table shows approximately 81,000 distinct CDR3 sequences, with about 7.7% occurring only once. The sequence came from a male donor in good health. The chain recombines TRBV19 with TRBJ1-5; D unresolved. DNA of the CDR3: TGTGCCAGTAGTATGGGAAGCAATCAGCCCCAGCATTTT. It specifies CASSMGSNQPQHF.